Shown below are 27 T cell receptor beta chains from a single sample sequenced in a study of shared clonotypes between healthy human individuals. Only in-frame clones appear in the TCRdb table, and some are missing; sequencing was by immunoSEQ multiplex PCR. The sample has some 500,000 clones; roughly 95% are singletons. The sequenced sample consisted of naive CD4+ T cells sorted from blood. Subset: CD45RA+ positively selected. The receptors shown here come from a woman aged 25 to 39 in good health.

This rearrangement joins TRBV13 to TRBJ1-4, with 8 bases aligning to TRBD1. The ends lost 5 bases at V and 8 bases at J; junction bases unmatched: 13. CDR1 and CDR2 (germline): PRHDT, FYEKMQ (reference sequence). The CDR3 runs to 16 residues. The CDR3 nucleotides read TGTGCCAGCAGCCTCGACAGGGGAGTACCAAGCGAAAAACTGTTTTTT. Translated, it gives CASSLDRGVPSEKLFF.

This chain uses TRBV27 with TRBJ1-4, with 10 bases matching TRBD1. The germline V gene encodes CDR1 MNHEY and CDR2 SMNVEV (reference sequence). The CDR3 length is 14 residues. V lost 8 bases and J lost 8; bases outside the gene matches: 8. For the CDR3, the DNA is TGTGCCAGCGGGAGGGGACAGGGGAACGAAAAACTGTTTTTT. This encodes CASGRGQGNEKLFF.

The rearrangement uses TRBV5-4 and TRBJ2-2; TRBD2 is a possible D gene (6 bases). Trimming removed 0 bases at V and 1 base at J, with 10 bases between. Per the germline V gene, CDR1 is SGHNT and CDR2 is YYREEE (reference sequence). The CDR3 totals 16 residues. The CDR3 sequence: CASSLVGSGNTGELFF. The CDR3 DNA reads TGTGCCAGCAGCTTGGTGGGTAGCGGGAACACCGGGGAGCTGTTTTTT.

This sequence joins TRBV15 and TRBJ2-2; TRBD1 matches at 9 bases. V trimming: 4 bases; J trimming: 7 bases; junction bases outside the gene matches: 7. This CDR3 is 15 amino acids long. Germline CDR1 is LNHNV and CDR2 is YYDKDF (reference sequence). CDR3 in DNA: TGTGCCACCAGCAAACGACAGGGGGTGGGCGGGGAGCTGTTTTTT. Amino acids: CATSKRQGVGGELFF. Filled out from reference TRBV15 and TRBJ2-2, the complete variable domain reads DAMVIQNPRYQVTQFGKPVTLSCSQTLNHNVMYWYQQKSSQAPKLLFHYYDKDFNNEADTPDNFQSRRPNTSFCFLDIRSPGLGDTAMYLCATSKRQGVGGELFFGEGSRLTVL.

This clone was detected once. The rearrangement links TRBV11-1 to TRBJ2-1; TRBD2 agrees at 7 bases. The CDR3 contains 14 residues. V trimming: 2 bases; J trimming: 10 bases; junction bases outside the gene matches: 8. CDR1 is SGHAT, CDR2 FQDESV, per germline (reference sequence). The DNA of the CDR3 is TGTGCCAGCAGCTTAAGTTTGGCTAGCGGAGAGCAGTTCTTC. Translating gives CASSLSLASGEQFF.

V is TRBV27 and J is TRBJ2-7; weak D call: TRBD1 (6 bases). V was shortened by 4 bases and J by 3 bases, with 13 bases between the two germline ends. Per the germline V gene, CDR1 is MNHEY and CDR2 is SMNVEV (reference sequence). The CDR3 runs 14 residues. The CDR3 sequence: CASSSRGYGYEQYF. CDR3 DNA: TGTGCCAGCAGTTCCAGGGGTTATGGCTACGAGCAGTACTTC.

The gene calls are TRBV28 and TRBJ1-4, with D possibly being TRBD1 (6 bases). Trimming cost V 2 bases and J 0 bases, with 10 bases left between them. Germline V CDR1 and CDR2: MDHEN, SYDVKM. This CDR3 comprises 16 residues. This CDR3 reads CASSLQGTATNEKLFF. The CDR3 bases are TGTGCCAGCAGTTTACAGGGGACTGCAACTAATGAAAAACTGTTTTTT.

The rearrangement uses TRBV19 and TRBJ1-2, with D unclear. The germline V and J ends were trimmed by 3 bases and 4 bases, with 18 bases remaining between them. The CDR3 is 16 residues long. Germline CDR1 LNHDA, CDR2 SQIVND (reference sequence). CDR3 nucleotide sequence: TGTGCCAGTAGTATCGGGAGGGTCCTTAGGCCCTATGGCTACACCTTC. Amino acid sequence: CASSIGRVLRPYGYTF.

The V and J genes are TRBV29-1 and TRBJ2-1; D is possibly TRBD1 (7 bases). CDR1 SQVTM and CDR2 ANQGSEA come from the germline V gene. There are 14 residues in the CDR3. V was trimmed by 8 bases and J by 5 bases, leaving 19 bases between them. CDR3 DNA: TGCAGCCTAAGGGGGCCGGGGGCTAACAATGAGCAGTTCTTC. It is translated as CSLRGPGANNEQFF.

The J gene is TRBJ1-2, the V gene TRBV18; possible D gene TRBD1, 5 bases. Germline V gene data show CDR1 as KGHSH and CDR2 as LQKENI. This CDR3 comprises 14 residues. The V end was cut by 6 bases, the J end by 6 bases, with 17 bases between. CDR3 sequence: CASSPPAGLHGYTF. The DNA for the CDR3 is TGTGCCAGCTCCCCCCCAGCAGGGTTACATGGCTACACCTTC.

V gene TRBV2 combines with J gene TRBJ1-5; D may be TRBD1 (5 bases). Deletions cut 5 bases from V and 6 bases from J, with 14 bases between. The V gene's germline CDR1 is SNHLY and CDR2 FYNNEI. CDR3 length: 14 residues. CDR3 sequence reads: CASSTQAGGQPQHF. DNA for the CDR3: TGTGCCAGCAGTACACAGGCCGGTGGTCAGCCCCAGCATTTT.

J is TRBJ2-7 and V is TRBV10-3; TRBD1 aligns across 7 bases. V lost 4 bases to trimming and J lost 5 bases; unmatched junction nucleotides: 2. The CDR3 has 12 amino acids. Germline V gene lookup returns CDR1 ENHRY and CDR2 SYGVKD. The CDR3 nucleotides are TGTGCCATCAGTGGACAGGGCCACGAGCAGTACTTC. The encoded protein is CAISGQGHEQYF.

V and J are TRBV6-1 and TRBJ2-2; TRBD1 is a possible D gene (6 bases). Per the germline V gene, CDR1 is MNHNS and CDR2 is SASEGT. Trimming removed 10 bases at V and 4 bases at J, with 13 bases between. This CDR3 is built from 13 residues. The CDR3 is CATDSRGTGELFF. Here the CDR3 DNA reads TGTGCCACCGATTCCAGGGGCACCGGGGAGCTGTTTTTT.

The chain joins TRBV6-4 to TRBJ2-3; 8 nucleotides agree with TRBD2. The V and J ends lost 2 bases and 3 bases, in that order; junction bases with no gene match: 4. This CDR3 contains 15 residues. Germline V lookup: CDR1 MRHNA, CDR2 SNTAGT. The chain's CDR3 is CASSDKASGTDTQYF. The CDR3 nucleotides read TGTGCCAGCAGTGACAAGGCTAGCGGGACAGATACGCAGTATTTT.

V usage is TRBV4-2 and J usage is TRBJ2-1; 14 nucleotides match TRBD2. After removal of 5 bases from V and 4 bases from J, the junction contained 7 bases not matched to a gene. Germline V gene lookup returns CDR1 LGHNA and CDR2 YNFKEQ. This CDR3 region has 17 residues. CDR3 in DNA: TGTGCCAGCAGCGCGACTAGCGGGAGGGCCATTTACAATGAGCAGTTCTTC. It encodes CASSATSGRAIYNEQFF.

The chain has TRBV21-1 and TRBJ1-4. TRBV21-1 is a documented pseudogene. The CDR3 runs 17 residues. CDR3 loop: CASSKELRGATNEKLFF. The CDR3 nucleotides read TGTGCCAGCAGCAAAGAACTGAGAGGTGCCACTAATGAAAAACTGTTTTTT.

This clone turned up a few times. This chain connects TRBV18 to TRBJ2-2; D not resolved. In germline, CDR1 is KGHSH, CDR2 LQKENI. This CDR3 is 16 amino acids long. With 0 bases removed from V and 3 bases from J, the gap between germline ends came to 11 bases. CDR3 nucleotide sequence: TGTGCCAGCTCACCACCGGGCGGTGGGGACACCGGGGAGCTGTTTTTT. Translated: CASSPPGGGDTGELFF.

This clone was observed a few times. The genes are TRBV2 and TRBJ1-5, with D tentatively TRBD1 (5 bases). Germline V gene sequence: CDR1 SNHLY, CDR2 FYNNEI. Trimming removed 6 bases at V and 4 bases at J, with 10 bases between. The CDR3 has 13 amino acids. CDR3 protein: CASRGQPNQPQHF. The CDR3 bases are TGTGCCAGCAGGGGGCAGCCAAATCAGCCCCAGCATTTT.

The sample holds one count of this clone. Other DNA sequences in the same sample also yield this CDR3. This sequence joins TRBV19 and TRBJ2-2, with 11 bases that match TRBD2. This CDR3 has 14 residues. J gave up 5 bases and V 7 bases, and 3 bases lay outside the gene matches. The germline V gene has CDR1 LNHDA and CDR2 SQIVND (reference sequence). In nucleotides, the CDR3 is TGTGCCAGTAACCTAGCGGGAGGTACCGGGGAGCTGTTTTTT. This codes for CASNLAGGTGELFF.

The genes are TRBV5-6 and TRBJ2-1; D is perhaps TRBD1 or TRBD2 (5 bases each). V lost 4 bases to trimming and J lost 3 bases, with 14 bases between them. This CDR3 spans 15 amino acids. The germline gives CDR1 SGHDT, CDR2 YYEEEE. CDR3 DNA: TGTGCCAGCAGCGGCCCCGGGACGAACTACAATGAGCAGTTCTTC. It encodes CASSGPGTNYNEQFF.

J is TRBJ2-7 and V is TRBV18; either TRBD1 or TRBD2 may supply D (5 bases each). Trimming stripped 4 bases from V and 2 bases from J, with 18 bases between. Germline-derived CDR1 and CDR2 are KGHSH and LQKENI. The CDR3 is made up of 16 amino acids. CDR3 DNA: TGTGCCAGCTCACAAAGCCGGGGCGTTGAAACCTACGAGCAGTACTTC. It codes for CASSQSRGVETYEQYF.

The rearrangement links TRBV27 to TRBJ2-5; D might be TRBD1 (6 bases). Germline V lookup: CDR1 MNHEY, CDR2 SMNVEV (reference sequence). The V end lost 3 bases, the J end lost 2 bases, and 7 bases lay between the germline ends. This CDR3 contains 13 residues. CDR3 sequence (DNA): TGTGCCAGCAGTTTGAGGGGGCAAGAGACCCAGTACTTC. Amino acids: CASSLRGQETQYF.

This chain joins TRBV7-9 and TRBJ2-3; D might be TRBD2 (5 bases). The V and J ends lost 8 bases and 10 bases respectively, with 16 bases between them. Germline lookup yields CDR1 SEHNR and CDR2 FQNEAQ (reference sequence). The CDR3 is 12 amino acids. The CDR3 protein is CASGPDSGAQYF. The CDR3 region has the DNA TGTGCCAGCGGCCCTGACTCCGGGGCGCAGTATTTT.

The V gene is TRBV10-3, the J gene TRBJ1-1; unclear D gene. V shed 3 bases and J shed 1 base, with 12 bases lying between them. The CDR3 runs 15 residues. Germline CDR1 is ENHRY and CDR2 is SYGVKD. DNA of the CDR3: TGTGCCATCAGTGAACACCCGGGAGCGAACACTGAAGCTTTCTTT. It specifies CAISEHPGANTEAFF.

The chain uses TRBV6-1 and TRBJ2-1; TRBD2 matches 10 bases. Germline V gene data show CDR1 as MNHNS and CDR2 as SASEGT. The CDR3 covers 18 residues. V was pared by 4 bases and J by 5 bases, with 14 bases of the junction left unmatched. This CDR3 reads CASSVFRASGGKNNEQFF. In DNA form, the CDR3 reads TGTGCCAGCAGTGTTTTCAGGGCTAGCGGGGGAAAAAACAATGAGCAGTTCTTC.

This chain uses TRBV2 with TRBJ2-5; 9 bases are shared with TRBD2. V lost 7 bases to trimming and J lost 10 bases; unmatched junction nucleotides: 13. Germline V gene lookup returns CDR1 SNHLY and CDR2 FYNNEI. There are 14 residues in the CDR3. Written as DNA, the CDR3 is TGTGCCAGCACCTTCTTGCGGGAGGGCGGGGGCCAGTACTTC. Translation gives CASTFLREGGGQYF.

This chain joins TRBV28 and TRBJ2-7, with TRBD2 as a possible D gene (5 bases). The CDR3 contains 14 residues. Germline lookup yields CDR1 MDHEN and CDR2 SYDVKM. V lost 6 bases and J 0 bases, leaving 12 bases between the germline ends. The CDR3 nucleotides are TGTGCCAGCAGCCGGGAACTTAGCTCCTACGAGCAGTACTTC. This sequence encodes CASSRELSSYEQYF.